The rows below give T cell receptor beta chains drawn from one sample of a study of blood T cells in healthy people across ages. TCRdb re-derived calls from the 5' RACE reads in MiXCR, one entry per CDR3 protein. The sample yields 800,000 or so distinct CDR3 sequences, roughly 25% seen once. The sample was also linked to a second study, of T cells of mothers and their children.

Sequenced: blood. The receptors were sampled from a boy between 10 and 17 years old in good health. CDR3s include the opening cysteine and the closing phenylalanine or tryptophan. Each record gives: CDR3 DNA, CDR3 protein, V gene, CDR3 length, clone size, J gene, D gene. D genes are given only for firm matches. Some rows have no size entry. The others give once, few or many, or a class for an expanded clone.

CDR3nt: TGTGCCAGCATACGCACGGGGTCCACTGAAGCTTTCTTT
CDR3aa: CASIRTGSTEAFF
v_gene: TRBV6-5
len: 13
abundance: few
j_gene: TRBJ1-1
d_gene: -

CDR3nt: TGCGCCAGCAGCTTGGCCGGAACAGGAGACTACACCTTC
CDR3aa: CASSLAGTGDYTF
v_gene: TRBV5-1
len: 13
abundance: -
j_gene: TRBJ1-2
d_gene: -

CDR3nt: TGCAGTGCTAGAGCGACGTTACTAGCGCACTCCTACAATGAGCAGTTCTTC
CDR3aa: CSARATLLAHSYNEQFF
v_gene: TRBV20-1
len: 17
abundance: -
j_gene: TRBJ2-1
d_gene: TRBD2

CDR3nt: TGCAGTGCTAGAGATGGCGCCGGGTTGCGAAACACCATATATTTT
CDR3aa: CSARDGAGLRNTIYF
v_gene: TRBV20-1
len: 15
abundance: few
j_gene: TRBJ1-3
d_gene: -

CDR3nt: TGTGCCAGCAGCTTATACCAAGGGGGCTATGAGCAGTTCTTC
CDR3aa: CASSLYQGGYEQFF
v_gene: TRBV7-2
len: 14
abundance: few
j_gene: TRBJ2-1
d_gene: TRBD1

CDR3nt: TGTGCCAGCAGCTTTGGACAGGGAAGGTCTGGGGCCAACGTCCTGACTTTC
CDR3aa: CASSFGQGRSGANVLTF
v_gene: TRBV5-5
len: 17
abundance: many
j_gene: TRBJ2-6
d_gene: TRBD1

CDR3nt: TGTGCCAGCAGCGTCGGGACGGGAGATAGCAATCAGCCCCAGCATTTT
CDR3aa: CASSVGTGDSNQPQHF
v_gene: TRBV9
len: 16
abundance: -
j_gene: TRBJ1-5
d_gene: -

CDR3nt: TGTGCCAGCAGGGAATCGATTGGACAGGGGGATTTCGCGAATGGCTACACCTTC
CDR3aa: CASRESIGQGDFANGYTF
v_gene: TRBV27
len: 18
abundance: -
j_gene: TRBJ1-2
d_gene: TRBD1

CDR3nt: TGTGCCAGCAGTTTACAGGGCGATTCACCCCTCCACTTT
CDR3aa: CASSLQGDSPLHF
v_gene: TRBV27
len: 13
abundance: -
j_gene: TRBJ1-6
d_gene: -

CDR3nt: TGCGCCAGCAGCCCACGACAGGGGGAGTTCGGCTACACCTTT
CDR3aa: CASSPRQGEFGYTF
v_gene: TRBV5-1
len: 14
abundance: -
j_gene: TRBJ1-2
d_gene: TRBD1

CDR3nt: TGTGCCAGCAGATCTCTTGACAGGGGGAACACTGAAGCTTTCTTT
CDR3aa: CASRSLDRGNTEAFF
v_gene: TRBV6-5
len: 15
abundance: -
j_gene: TRBJ1-1
d_gene: TRBD1

CDR3nt: TGTGCCAGCAGTAGGGGGAAATGGGAGGGTAGCGAGCAGTACTTC
CDR3aa: CASSRGKWEGSEQYF
v_gene: TRBV6-5
len: 15
abundance: -
j_gene: TRBJ2-7
d_gene: -

CDR3nt: TGTGCCAGCAGTAATCCCGGGACAAACTATGGCTACACCTTC
CDR3aa: CASSNPGTNYGYTF
v_gene: TRBV6-2/TRBV6-3
len: 14
abundance: many
j_gene: TRBJ1-2
d_gene: -

CDR3nt: TGTGCCGGCAGCTCAGGGGAGAGCTCCTACGAGCAGTACTTC
CDR3aa: CAGSSGESSYEQYF
v_gene: TRBV7-2
len: 14
abundance: -
j_gene: TRBJ2-7
d_gene: -

CDR3nt: TGTGCCAGCAGTGAATCATTAGGGACCGGGGAGCTGTTTTTT
CDR3aa: CASSESLGTGELFF
v_gene: TRBV2
len: 14
abundance: -
j_gene: TRBJ2-2
d_gene: -

CDR3nt: TGCGCCAGCAGCTTCGACAGGGCAGGAGAAAAACTGTTTTTT
CDR3aa: CASSFDRAGEKLFF
v_gene: TRBV5-1
len: 14
abundance: -
j_gene: TRBJ1-4
d_gene: TRBD1

CDR3nt: TGTGCCAGCAGTTACTCGATCACCGAGGGAGAGACCCAGTACTTC
CDR3aa: CASSYSITEGETQYF
v_gene: TRBV6-5
len: 15
abundance: few
j_gene: TRBJ2-5
d_gene: -

CDR3nt: TGTGCCATCAGTGAGGGCAGGGGGCTTAACGAGCAGTACTTC
CDR3aa: CAISEGRGLNEQYF
v_gene: TRBV10-3
len: 14
abundance: -
j_gene: TRBJ2-7
d_gene: TRBD1

CDR3nt: TGCGCCAGCAGCTCGGCGGAGCGGGGGTTCCAAGAGACCCAGTACTTC
CDR3aa: CASSSAERGFQETQYF
v_gene: TRBV5-1
len: 16
abundance: -
j_gene: TRBJ2-5
d_gene: TRBD2

CDR3nt: TGTGCCAGCAGTTTATCACGCGGGAGCTACGAGCAGTACTTC
CDR3aa: CASSLSRGSYEQYF
v_gene: TRBV28
len: 14
abundance: many
j_gene: TRBJ2-7
d_gene: TRBD2

CDR3nt: TGTGCCAGCAGTGGAAAAATGGGACTAGCGAGCACAGATACGCAGTATTTT
CDR3aa: CASSGKMGLASTDTQYF
v_gene: TRBV6-4
len: 17
abundance: once
j_gene: TRBJ2-3
d_gene: TRBD2

CDR3nt: TGTGCTAGTGGTTTGGACGTCGCTTTTATTCACTTC
CDR3aa: CASGLDVAFIHF
v_gene: TRBV12-5
len: 12
abundance: once
j_gene: TRBJ2-7
d_gene: -

CDR3nt: TGTGCCAGCAGTCTTACTTTAGGACAGGGGGCAACAGATACGCAGTATTTT
CDR3aa: CASSLTLGQGATDTQYF
v_gene: TRBV28
len: 17
abundance: few
j_gene: TRBJ2-3
d_gene: TRBD1

CDR3nt: TGCAGTGCTAGTCGTCCTCAGGGAAGGTACGAGCAGTACTTC
CDR3aa: CSASRPQGRYEQYF
v_gene: TRBV20-1
len: 14
abundance: few
j_gene: TRBJ2-7
d_gene: -

CDR3nt: TGTGCCAGCAGTCTTTGGACAGGGGCGAAGACCCAGTACTTC
CDR3aa: CASSLWTGAKTQYF
v_gene: TRBV27
len: 14
abundance: -
j_gene: TRBJ2-5
d_gene: TRBD1

CDR3nt: TGCGCCAGCAGCACCGGACAGGGGACGTACTTC
CDR3aa: CASSTGQGTYF
v_gene: TRBV5-1
len: 11
abundance: few
j_gene: TRBJ2-7
d_gene: TRBD1

CDR3nt: TGCAGTGCACCTAGACAGGGGTGGTACAATGAGCAGTTCTTC
CDR3aa: CSAPRQGWYNEQFF
v_gene: TRBV20-1
len: 14
abundance: few
j_gene: TRBJ2-1
d_gene: TRBD1

CDR3nt: TGTGCCAGCAGCCCTAACAGGGACTACGAGCAGTACTTC
CDR3aa: CASSPNRDYEQYF
v_gene: TRBV9
len: 13
abundance: -
j_gene: TRBJ2-7
d_gene: -

CDR3nt: TGTGCCAGCAGCGGCGATTATAGCAATCAGCCCCAGCATTTT
CDR3aa: CASSGDYSNQPQHF
v_gene: TRBV5-5
len: 14
abundance: few
j_gene: TRBJ1-5
d_gene: -

CDR3nt: TGTGCCAGCAGCTTCGCTACTTCGGGGGGGCAAGAGACCCAGTACTTC
CDR3aa: CASSFATSGGQETQYF
v_gene: TRBV7-2
len: 16
abundance: -
j_gene: TRBJ2-5
d_gene: TRBD2

CDR3nt: TGTGCCAGCTTGAGGAGGAAAGAGACCCAGTACTTC
CDR3aa: CASLRRKETQYF
v_gene: TRBV6-1
len: 12
abundance: -
j_gene: TRBJ2-5
d_gene: -

CDR3nt: TGTGCCAGCTGTGATACAGGGGAGTATAAAACTAACTATGGCTACACCTTC
CDR3aa: CASCDTGEYKTNYGYTF
v_gene: TRBV2
len: 17
abundance: few
j_gene: TRBJ1-2
d_gene: TRBD1

CDR3nt: TGTGCCACCAGTGATTTGGCGGGACTTCAGCAGTACTTC
CDR3aa: CATSDLAGLQQYF
v_gene: TRBV24-1
len: 13
abundance: -
j_gene: TRBJ2-5
d_gene: -

CDR3nt: TGCGCCAGCAGCCAGGACGGCCCGGGACAGGGGGGAAAGACCCAGTACTTC
CDR3aa: CASSQDGPGQGGKTQYF
v_gene: TRBV4-1
len: 17
abundance: few
j_gene: TRBJ2-5
d_gene: TRBD1

CDR3nt: TGCAGTGCCCCAGGGACTAGCGGGGGGAACTACTACGAGCAGTACTTC
CDR3aa: CSAPGTSGGNYYEQYF
v_gene: TRBV20-1
len: 16
abundance: many
j_gene: TRBJ2-7
d_gene: TRBD2

CDR3nt: TGTGCCAGCAGCCCCCTGACAGCCAATTATGGCTACACCTTC
CDR3aa: CASSPLTANYGYTF
v_gene: TRBV3-1
len: 14
abundance: -
j_gene: TRBJ1-2
d_gene: -

CDR3nt: TGTGCCAGCAGTTGGGGACAAGTCAGGTTCAGGTTCTTC
CDR3aa: CASSWGQVRFRFF
v_gene: TRBV12-3/TRBV12-4
len: 13
abundance: -
j_gene: TRBJ2-1
d_gene: -

CDR3nt: TGTGCCAGCAGTTACACAGCCAACAACCCTGAAGCTTTCTTT
CDR3aa: CASSYTANNPEAFF
v_gene: TRBV6-6
len: 14
abundance: -
j_gene: TRBJ1-1
d_gene: -

CDR3nt: TGCGCCAGCAGCCGGTCAGAGGGTCCACAAGAGACCCAGTACTTC
CDR3aa: CASSRSEGPQETQYF
v_gene: TRBV4-3
len: 15
abundance: -
j_gene: TRBJ2-5
d_gene: -

CDR3nt: TGTGCCAGCAGTTATACAGGACTCTCGGGGGAGACCCAGTACTTC
CDR3aa: CASSYTGLSGETQYF
v_gene: TRBV6-2/TRBV6-3
len: 15
abundance: few
j_gene: TRBJ2-5
d_gene: -

CDR3nt: TGTGCCAGCAGCTTATCCCGGGACACAAAGGGCGTTCCCGAGCGGACCCAGTACTTC
CDR3aa: CASSLSRDTKGVPERTQYF
v_gene: TRBV7-9
len: 19
abundance: few
j_gene: TRBJ2-5
d_gene: -

CDR3nt: TGTGCCTGCAGACCTCAAGGACAGGGGTTCGGGGAGCTGTTTTTT
CDR3aa: CACRPQGQGFGELFF
v_gene: TRBV12-3/TRBV12-4
len: 15
abundance: -
j_gene: TRBJ2-2
d_gene: TRBD1

CDR3nt: TGTGCCAGCACCCTGGGGGGCAGGGCGTACCTTTACGAGCAGTACTTC
CDR3aa: CASTLGGRAYLYEQYF
v_gene: TRBV13
len: 16
abundance: once
j_gene: TRBJ2-7
d_gene: -

CDR3nt: TGTGCCAGCAGCTTAGGTAACAGGGCTAGCAATCAGCCCCAGCATTTT
CDR3aa: CASSLGNRASNQPQHF
v_gene: TRBV7-2
len: 16
abundance: -
j_gene: TRBJ1-5
d_gene: -

CDR3nt: TGCAGTGCCCCTACTTTACTTTATGGCTACACCTTC
CDR3aa: CSAPTLLYGYTF
v_gene: TRBV20-1
len: 12
abundance: -
j_gene: TRBJ1-2
d_gene: -

CDR3nt: TGTGCCAGCAGCGTAGTTGGGGAGATCCCCTACGAGCAGTACTTC
CDR3aa: CASSVVGEIPYEQYF
v_gene: TRBV9
len: 15
abundance: -
j_gene: TRBJ2-7
d_gene: -

CDR3nt: TGCGCCAGCAGTACCGGGGTTAATGAGCAGTTCTTC
CDR3aa: CASSTGVNEQFF
v_gene: TRBV10-2
len: 12
abundance: few
j_gene: TRBJ2-1
d_gene: -

CDR3nt: TGTGCCAGCAGCCAAGTTAGGGTAGCGGGAGGCTCCTACAATGAGCAGTTCTTC
CDR3aa: CASSQVRVAGGSYNEQFF
v_gene: TRBV14
len: 18
abundance: -
j_gene: TRBJ2-1
d_gene: TRBD2

CDR3nt: TGCAGTGCTAGTCCGGCGGGAGCTCGGAATGAGCAGTTCTTC
CDR3aa: CSASPAGARNEQFF
v_gene: TRBV20-1
len: 14
abundance: few
j_gene: TRBJ2-1
d_gene: TRBD2

CDR3nt: TGTGCCACCAGTGATTCGGTCACCAACTATGGCTACACCTTC
CDR3aa: CATSDSVTNYGYTF
v_gene: TRBV24-1
len: 14
abundance: -
j_gene: TRBJ1-2
d_gene: -

CDR3nt: TGCGCCAGCAGCTTGGGACAGGGGATATACCAAGAGACCCAGTACTTC
CDR3aa: CASSLGQGIYQETQYF
v_gene: TRBV5-1
len: 16
abundance: -
j_gene: TRBJ2-5
d_gene: TRBD1

CDR3nt: TGCAGTGCTCTAACTAGACGGTTACTAGCGGATTACAATGAGCAGTTCTTC
CDR3aa: CSALTRRLLADYNEQFF
v_gene: TRBV20-1
len: 17
abundance: -
j_gene: TRBJ2-1
d_gene: TRBD2

CDR3nt: TGTGCCAGCAGTGAACTCCGGACAGGGGCTCGGGGCTACACCTTC
CDR3aa: CASSELRTGARGYTF
v_gene: TRBV6-1
len: 15
abundance: few
j_gene: TRBJ1-2
d_gene: TRBD1

CDR3nt: TGCGCCAGCGGGGACAGGGGGCGCGGTGAGCAGTACTTC
CDR3aa: CASGDRGRGEQYF
v_gene: TRBV5-1
len: 13
abundance: few
j_gene: TRBJ2-5
d_gene: TRBD1

CDR3nt: TGTGCCTGGAGTTCTCAGGGGATCTATGGCTACACCTTC
CDR3aa: CAWSSQGIYGYTF
v_gene: TRBV30
len: 13
abundance: few
j_gene: TRBJ1-2
d_gene: -